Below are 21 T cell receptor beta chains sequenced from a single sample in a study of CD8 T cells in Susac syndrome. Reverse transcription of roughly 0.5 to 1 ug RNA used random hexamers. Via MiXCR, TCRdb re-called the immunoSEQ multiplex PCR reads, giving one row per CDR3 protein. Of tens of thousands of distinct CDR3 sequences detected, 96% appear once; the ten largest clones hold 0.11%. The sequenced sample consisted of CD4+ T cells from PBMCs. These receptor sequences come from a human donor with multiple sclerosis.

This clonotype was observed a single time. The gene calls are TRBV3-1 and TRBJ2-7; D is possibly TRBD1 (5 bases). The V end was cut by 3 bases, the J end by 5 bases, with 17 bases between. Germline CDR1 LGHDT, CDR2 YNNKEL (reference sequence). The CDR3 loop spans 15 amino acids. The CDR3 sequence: CASSQSRQGYHEQYF. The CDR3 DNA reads TGTGCCAGCAGCCAGAGTCGCCAGGGATACCACGAGCAGTACTTC.

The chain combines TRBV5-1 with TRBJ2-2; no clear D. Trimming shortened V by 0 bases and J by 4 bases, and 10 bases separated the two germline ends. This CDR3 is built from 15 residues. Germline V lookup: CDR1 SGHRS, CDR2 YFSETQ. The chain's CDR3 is CASSLGASPTGELFF. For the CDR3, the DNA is TGCGCCAGCAGCTTGGGGGCGAGTCCCACCGGGGAGCTGTTTTTT.

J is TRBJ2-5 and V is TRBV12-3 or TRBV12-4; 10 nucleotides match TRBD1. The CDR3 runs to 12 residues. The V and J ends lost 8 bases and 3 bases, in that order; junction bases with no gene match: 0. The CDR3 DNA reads TGTGCCAGCGGACAGGGGGAAGAGACCCAGTACTTC. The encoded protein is CASGQGEETQYF.

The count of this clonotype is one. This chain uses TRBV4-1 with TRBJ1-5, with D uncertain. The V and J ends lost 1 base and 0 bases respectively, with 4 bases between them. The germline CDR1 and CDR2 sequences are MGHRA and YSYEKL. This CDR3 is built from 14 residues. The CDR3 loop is CASSQVLSNQPQHF. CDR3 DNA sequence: TGCGCCAGCAGCCAAGTCCTTAGCAATCAGCCCCAGCATTTT.

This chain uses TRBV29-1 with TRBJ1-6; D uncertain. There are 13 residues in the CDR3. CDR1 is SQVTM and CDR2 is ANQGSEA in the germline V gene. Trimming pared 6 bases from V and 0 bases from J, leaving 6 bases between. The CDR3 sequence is CSVRISYNSPLHF. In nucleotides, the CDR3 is TGCAGCGTCAGGATCTCCTATAATTCACCCCTCCACTTT.

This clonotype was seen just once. CDR3: CSAILKRSTDTQYF. The CDR3 DNA sequence: TGCAGTGCTATCTTAAAGCGGAGCACAGATACGCAGTATTTT. The chain combines TRBV20-1 with TRBJ2-3; the D gene is possibly TRBD2 (5 bases). V lost 4 bases and J lost 0, with 11 bases in between. The CDR3 has 14 residues. The germline CDR1 and CDR2 sequences are DFQATT and SNEGSKA (reference sequence).

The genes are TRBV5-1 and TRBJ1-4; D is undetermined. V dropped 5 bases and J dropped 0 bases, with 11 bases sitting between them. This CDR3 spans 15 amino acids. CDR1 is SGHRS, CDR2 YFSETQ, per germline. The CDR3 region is CASRFNFATNEKLFF. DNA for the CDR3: TGCGCCAGCAGGTTCAATTTCGCAACTAATGAAAAACTGTTTTTT.

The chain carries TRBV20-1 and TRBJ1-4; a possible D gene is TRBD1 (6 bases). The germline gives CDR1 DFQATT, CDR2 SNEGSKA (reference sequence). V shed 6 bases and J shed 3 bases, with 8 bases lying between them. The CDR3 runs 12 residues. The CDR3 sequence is CSAGGANEKLFF. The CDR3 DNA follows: TGCAGTGCAGGGGGAGCTAATGAAAAACTGTTTTTT.

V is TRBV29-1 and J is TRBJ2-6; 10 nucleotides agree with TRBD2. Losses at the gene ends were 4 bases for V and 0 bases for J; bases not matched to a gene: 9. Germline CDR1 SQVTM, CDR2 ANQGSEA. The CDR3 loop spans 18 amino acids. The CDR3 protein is CSVVGSGGPSSGANVLTF. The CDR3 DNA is TGCAGCGTTGTGGGTAGCGGGGGGCCGAGCTCTGGGGCCAACGTCCTGACTTTC.

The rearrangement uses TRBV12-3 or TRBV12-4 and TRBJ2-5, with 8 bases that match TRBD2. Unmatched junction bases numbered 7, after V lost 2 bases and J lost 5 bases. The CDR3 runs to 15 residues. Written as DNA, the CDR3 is TGTGCCAGCAGTTTAATGGGCGGGGGGCTTGAGACCCAGTACTTC. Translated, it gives CASSLMGGGLETQYF.

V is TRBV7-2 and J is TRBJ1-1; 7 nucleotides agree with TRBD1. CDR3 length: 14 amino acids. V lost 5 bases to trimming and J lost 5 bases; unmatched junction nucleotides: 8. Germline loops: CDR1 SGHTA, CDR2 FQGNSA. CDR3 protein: CASSRRQGRTEAFF. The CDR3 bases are TGTGCCAGCAGCCGCCGACAGGGACGGACTGAAGCTTTCTTT.

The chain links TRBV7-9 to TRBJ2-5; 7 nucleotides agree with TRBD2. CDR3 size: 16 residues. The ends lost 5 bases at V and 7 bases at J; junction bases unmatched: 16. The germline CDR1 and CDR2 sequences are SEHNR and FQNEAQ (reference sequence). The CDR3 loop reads CASSPPGRASSGTQYF. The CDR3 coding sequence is TGTGCCAGCAGCCCCCCGGGGAGGGCGTCAAGTGGGACCCAGTACTTC.

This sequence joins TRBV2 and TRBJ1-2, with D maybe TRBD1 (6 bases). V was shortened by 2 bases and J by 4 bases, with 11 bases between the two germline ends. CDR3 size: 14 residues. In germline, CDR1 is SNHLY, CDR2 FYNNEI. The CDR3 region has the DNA TGTGCCAGCAGTGAATCAGGGGTGGTCTATGGCTACACCTTC. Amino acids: CASSESGVVYGYTF.

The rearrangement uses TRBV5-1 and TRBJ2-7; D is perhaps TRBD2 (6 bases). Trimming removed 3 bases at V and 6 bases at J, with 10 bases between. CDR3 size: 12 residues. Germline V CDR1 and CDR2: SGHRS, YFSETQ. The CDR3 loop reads CASSWRGGEQYF. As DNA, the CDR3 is TGCGCCAGCAGCTGGCGGGGAGGCGAGCAGTACTTC.

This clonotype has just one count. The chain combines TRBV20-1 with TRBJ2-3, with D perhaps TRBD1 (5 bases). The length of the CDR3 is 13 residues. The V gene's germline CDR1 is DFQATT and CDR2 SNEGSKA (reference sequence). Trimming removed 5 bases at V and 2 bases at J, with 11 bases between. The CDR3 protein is CSAVTVSTDTQYF. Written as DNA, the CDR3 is TGCAGTGCTGTGACAGTGTCCACAGATACGCAGTATTTT.

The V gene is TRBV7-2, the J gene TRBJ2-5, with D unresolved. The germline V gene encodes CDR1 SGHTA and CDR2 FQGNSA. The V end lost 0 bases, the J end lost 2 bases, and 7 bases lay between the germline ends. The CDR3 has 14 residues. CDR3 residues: CASSLAVFQETQYF. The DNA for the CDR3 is TGTGCCAGCAGCTTAGCGGTCTTTCAAGAGACCCAGTACTTC. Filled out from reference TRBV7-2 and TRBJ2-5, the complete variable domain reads GAGVSQSPSNKVTEKGKDVELRCDPISGHTALYWYRQSLGQGLEFLIYFQGNSAPDKSGLPSDRFSAERTGGSVSTLTIQRTQQEDSAVYLCASSLAVFQETQYFGPGTRLLVL.

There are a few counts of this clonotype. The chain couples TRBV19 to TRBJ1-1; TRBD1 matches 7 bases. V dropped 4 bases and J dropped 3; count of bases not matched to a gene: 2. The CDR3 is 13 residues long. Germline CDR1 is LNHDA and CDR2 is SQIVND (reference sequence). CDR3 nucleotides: TGTGCCAGTAGTAGAGACAGGGACACTGAAGCTTTCTTT. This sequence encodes CASSRDRDTEAFF.

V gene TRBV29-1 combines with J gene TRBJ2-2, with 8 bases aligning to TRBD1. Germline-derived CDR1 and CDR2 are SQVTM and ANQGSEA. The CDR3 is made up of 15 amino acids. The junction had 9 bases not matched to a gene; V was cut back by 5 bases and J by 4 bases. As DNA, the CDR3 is TGCAGCGTTCAGGTCGGGACAGGAGGCACCGGGGAGCTGTTTTTT. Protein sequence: CSVQVGTGGTGELFF.

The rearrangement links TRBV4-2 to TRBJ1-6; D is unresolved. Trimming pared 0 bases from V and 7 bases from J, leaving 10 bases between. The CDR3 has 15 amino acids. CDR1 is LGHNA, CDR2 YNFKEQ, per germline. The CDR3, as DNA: TGTGCCAGCAGCCAAGATCCAACGGGAAATTCACCCCTCCACTTT. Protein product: CASSQDPTGNSPLHF.

As DNA, the CDR3 is TGTGCCAGCAGTTTATTCAGGACAAAATCCTACGAGCAGTACTTC. It codes for CASSLFRTKSYEQYF. The chain couples TRBV28 to TRBJ2-7; D is possibly TRBD1 (5 bases). The ends were cut back, 1 base at V and 1 base at J, with 11 bases in the middle. CDR1 and CDR2 from the germline V gene are MDHEN and SYDVKM. The CDR3 length is 15 residues.

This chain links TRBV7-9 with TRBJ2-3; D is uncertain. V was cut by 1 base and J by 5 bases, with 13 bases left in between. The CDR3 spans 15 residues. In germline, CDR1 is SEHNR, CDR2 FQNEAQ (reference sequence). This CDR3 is CASSLVGTNGDTQYF. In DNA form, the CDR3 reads TGTGCCAGCAGCTTAGTTGGTACTAATGGAGATACGCAGTATTTT.